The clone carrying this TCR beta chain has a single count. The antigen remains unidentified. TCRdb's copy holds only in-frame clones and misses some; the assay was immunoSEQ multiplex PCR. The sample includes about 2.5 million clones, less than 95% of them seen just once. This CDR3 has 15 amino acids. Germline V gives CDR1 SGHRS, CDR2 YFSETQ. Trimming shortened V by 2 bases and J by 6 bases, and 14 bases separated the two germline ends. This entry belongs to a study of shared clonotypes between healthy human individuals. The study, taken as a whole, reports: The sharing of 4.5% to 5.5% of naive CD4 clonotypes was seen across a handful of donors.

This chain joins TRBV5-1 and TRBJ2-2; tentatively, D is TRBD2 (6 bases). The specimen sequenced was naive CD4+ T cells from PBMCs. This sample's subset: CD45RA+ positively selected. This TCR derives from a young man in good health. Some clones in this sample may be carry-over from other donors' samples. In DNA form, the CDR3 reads TGCGCCAGCAGCTTCGGGACTGCCTTGCCCGGGGAGCTGTTTTTT. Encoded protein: CASSFGTALPGELFF.